This T cell receptor beta chain emerged from a study of OX40 agonist ivuxolimab in advanced cancers. This table comes from immunoSEQ multiplex PCR, and its TCRdb copy is limited to in-frame clones, with some not included. The sample yields 82,000 or so clones, roughly 92% seen once. Exclusion applied to patients with autoimmune disease history or systemic immunosuppression. CDR3 length: 13 residues. Trimming took 1 base from V and 4 from J, leaving 8 bases between them. CDR1 and CDR2 from the germline V gene are LNHDA and SQIVND (reference sequence). The chain joins TRBV19 to TRBJ2-7; D not resolved. The TCR originated in an adult with an advanced solid tumor such as melanoma, head and neck, liver or kidney cancer. The sample was CD4+ or CD8+ T cells sorted from blood, taken in a trial of the OX40 agonist ivuxolimab. CDR3 amino acids: CASSIGSGYEQYF. In nucleotides, the CDR3 is TGTGCCAGTAGTATAGGTTCCGGGTACGAGCAGTACTTC.